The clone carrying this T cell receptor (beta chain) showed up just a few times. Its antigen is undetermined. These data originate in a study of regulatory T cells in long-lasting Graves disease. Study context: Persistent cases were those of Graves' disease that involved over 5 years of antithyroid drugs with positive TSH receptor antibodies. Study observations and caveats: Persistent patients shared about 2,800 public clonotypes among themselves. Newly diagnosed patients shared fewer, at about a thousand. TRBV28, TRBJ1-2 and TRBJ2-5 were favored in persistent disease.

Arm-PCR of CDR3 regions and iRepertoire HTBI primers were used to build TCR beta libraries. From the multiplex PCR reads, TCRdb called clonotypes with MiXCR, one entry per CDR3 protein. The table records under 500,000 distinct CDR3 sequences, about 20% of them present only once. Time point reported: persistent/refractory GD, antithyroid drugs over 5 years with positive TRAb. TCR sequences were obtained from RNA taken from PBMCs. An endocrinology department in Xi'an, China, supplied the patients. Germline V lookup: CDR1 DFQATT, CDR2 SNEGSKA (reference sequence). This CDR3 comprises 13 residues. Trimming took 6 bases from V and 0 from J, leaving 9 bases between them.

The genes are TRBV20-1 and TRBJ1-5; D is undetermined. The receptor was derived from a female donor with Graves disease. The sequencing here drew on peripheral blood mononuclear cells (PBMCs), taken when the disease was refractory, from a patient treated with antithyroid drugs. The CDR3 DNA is TGCAGTGCGAGACACAGTAGCAATCAGCCCCAGCATTTT. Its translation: CSARHSSNQPQHF.